This is a list of T cell receptor beta chains from one sample in a study of T cells in Graves' hyperthyroidism and ophthalmopathy. TCRdb fed the multiplex PCR reads into MiXCR, producing one record per CDR3 protein. The data contain 500,000 to 600,000 distinct CDR3 sequences, about 20% of them singletons. The material sequenced was blood. The receptors shown here come from a man in his forties or fifties with Graves' ophthalmopathy. The CDR3 runs from the conserved cysteine through the conserved F or W. D genes are given only for firm matches. Some rows mark clone size as missing; the rest say once, few, many or name a class of expanded clone.

CDR3nt	CDR3aa	j_gene	d_gene	abundance	v_gene
TGCGCCAGCAGCTTAGCGGGAGAGCTGAATACGCAGTATTTT	CASSLAGELNTQYF	TRBJ2-3	TRBD2	.	TRBV5-1
TGTGCCAGCAGTTTCGGCGGGACTTACAATGAGCAGTTCTTC	CASSFGGTYNEQFF	TRBJ2-1	.	many	TRBV28
TGTGCCAGCTCGAGCAGACAGGGGGCTGACACCGGGGAGCTGTTTTTT	CASSSRQGADTGELFF	TRBJ2-2	TRBD1	many	TRBV18
TGTGCCAGCAGTTGGCAGGGAAGCAATCAGCCCCAGCATTTT	CASSWQGSNQPQHF	TRBJ1-5	.	many	TRBV27
TGCGCCAGCAACCCCCGTGGGGCCTCCTACGAGCAGTACTTC	CASNPRGASYEQYF	TRBJ2-7	.	few	TRBV5-1
TGCAGTGCTCCCGGGACAGAGAGATCCTACGAGCAGTACTTC	CSAPGTERSYEQYF	TRBJ2-7	TRBD1	.	TRBV20-1
TGTGCCAGCAGCGACCGGGACAAAGATACGCAGTATTTT	CASSDRDKDTQYF	TRBJ2-3	.	few	TRBV5-4
TGTGCCAGCATCCCGGAGGGCAGGGCTGGGGCCAACGTCCTGACTTTC	CASIPEGRAGANVLTF	TRBJ2-6	.	.	TRBV5-5
TGTGCCAGCAGCTGGGACGCATACAATGAGCAGTTCTTC	CASSWDAYNEQFF	TRBJ2-1	.	few	TRBV7-3
TGTGCCAGCAGTTACTCGACGTCGGGGACATCGGACTACGAGCAGTACTTC	CASSYSTSGTSDYEQYF	TRBJ2-7	.	many	TRBV6-5
TGCGCCAGCAGCATCCAGACTCTCGGGACCGGGGAGCTGTTTTTT	CASSIQTLGTGELFF	TRBJ2-2	.	.	TRBV5-1